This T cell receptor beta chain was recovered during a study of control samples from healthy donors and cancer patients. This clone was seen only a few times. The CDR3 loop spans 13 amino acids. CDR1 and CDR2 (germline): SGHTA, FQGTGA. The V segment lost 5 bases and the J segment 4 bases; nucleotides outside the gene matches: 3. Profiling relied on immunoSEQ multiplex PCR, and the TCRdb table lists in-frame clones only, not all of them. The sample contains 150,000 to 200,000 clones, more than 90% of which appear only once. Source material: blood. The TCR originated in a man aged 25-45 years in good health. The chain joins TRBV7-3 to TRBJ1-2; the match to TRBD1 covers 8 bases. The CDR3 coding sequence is TGTGCCAGCAGCCCTGGGACAGGCTATGGCTACACCTTC. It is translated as CASSPGTGYGYTF.